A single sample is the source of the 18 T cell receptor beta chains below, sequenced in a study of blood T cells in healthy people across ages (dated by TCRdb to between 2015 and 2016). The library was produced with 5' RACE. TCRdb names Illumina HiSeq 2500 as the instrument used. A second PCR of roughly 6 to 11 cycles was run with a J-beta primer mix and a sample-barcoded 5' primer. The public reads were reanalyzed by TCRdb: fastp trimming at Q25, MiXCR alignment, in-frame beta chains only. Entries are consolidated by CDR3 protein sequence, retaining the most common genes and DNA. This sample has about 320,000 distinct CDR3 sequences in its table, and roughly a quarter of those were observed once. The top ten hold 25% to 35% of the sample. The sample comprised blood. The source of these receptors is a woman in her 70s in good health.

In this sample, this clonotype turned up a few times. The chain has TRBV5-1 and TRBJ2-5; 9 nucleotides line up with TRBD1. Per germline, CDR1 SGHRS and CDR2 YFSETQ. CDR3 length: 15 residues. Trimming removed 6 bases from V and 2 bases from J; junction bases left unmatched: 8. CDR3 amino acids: CASKNLQGAQETQYF. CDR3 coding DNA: TGCGCCAGCAAAAACTTACAGGGGGCACAAGAGACCCAGTACTTC.

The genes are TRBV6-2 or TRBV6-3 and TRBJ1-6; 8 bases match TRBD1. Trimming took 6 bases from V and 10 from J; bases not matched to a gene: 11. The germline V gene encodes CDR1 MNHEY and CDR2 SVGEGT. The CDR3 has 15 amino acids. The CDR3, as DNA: TGTGCCAGCAGAACGGCGGGACAGGCTTCCTCACCCCTCCACTTT. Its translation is CASRTAGQASSPLHF.

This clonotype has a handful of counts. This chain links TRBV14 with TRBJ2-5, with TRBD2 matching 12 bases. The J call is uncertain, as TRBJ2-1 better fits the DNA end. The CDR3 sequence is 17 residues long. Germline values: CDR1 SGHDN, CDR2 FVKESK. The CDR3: CASSQEGGLAGPDEQFF. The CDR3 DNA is TGTGCCAGCAGCCAAGAGGGAGGACTAGCGGGACCCGATGAGCAGTTCTTC.

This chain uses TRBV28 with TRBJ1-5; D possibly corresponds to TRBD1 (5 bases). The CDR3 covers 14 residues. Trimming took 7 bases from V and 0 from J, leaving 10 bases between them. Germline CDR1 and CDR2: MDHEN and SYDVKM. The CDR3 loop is CASNSGYSNQPQHF. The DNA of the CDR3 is TGTGCCAGCAACTCAGGGTATAGCAATCAGCCCCAGCATTTT.

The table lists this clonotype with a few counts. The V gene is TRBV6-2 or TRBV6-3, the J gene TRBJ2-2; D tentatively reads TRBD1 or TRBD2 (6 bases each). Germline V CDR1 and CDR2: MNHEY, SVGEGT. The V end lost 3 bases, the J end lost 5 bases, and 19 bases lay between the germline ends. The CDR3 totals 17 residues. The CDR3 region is CASSYGRDTVLTGELFF. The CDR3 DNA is TGTGCCAGCAGTTATGGGCGGGACACCGTGTTAACCGGGGAGCTGTTTTTT.

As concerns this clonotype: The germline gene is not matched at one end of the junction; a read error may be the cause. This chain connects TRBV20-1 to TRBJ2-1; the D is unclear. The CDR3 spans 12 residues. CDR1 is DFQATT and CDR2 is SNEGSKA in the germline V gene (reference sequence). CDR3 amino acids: CNARLGYNEQFF. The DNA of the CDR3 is TGCAATGCTAGATTAGGGTACAATGAGCAGTTCTTC.

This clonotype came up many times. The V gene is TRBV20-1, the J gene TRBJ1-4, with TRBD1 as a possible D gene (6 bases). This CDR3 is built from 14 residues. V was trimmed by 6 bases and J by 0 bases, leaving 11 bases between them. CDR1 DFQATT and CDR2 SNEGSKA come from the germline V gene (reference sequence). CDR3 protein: CSAEQGATNEKLFF. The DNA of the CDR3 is TGCAGTGCGGAACAGGGTGCAACTAATGAAAAACTGTTTTTT.

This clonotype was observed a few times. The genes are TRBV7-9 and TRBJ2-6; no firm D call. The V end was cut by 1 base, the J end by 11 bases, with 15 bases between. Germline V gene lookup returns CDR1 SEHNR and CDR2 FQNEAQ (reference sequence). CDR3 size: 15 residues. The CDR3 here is CASSLDGAPYHVLTF. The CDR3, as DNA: TGTGCCAGCAGCTTAGACGGAGCCCCATACCACGTCCTGACTTTC.

In DNA form, the CDR3 reads TGCGCCAGCAAGGGCCTAGGGGACAACACAGATACGCAGTATTTT. This sequence encodes CASKGLGDNTDTQYF. The chain joins TRBV5-1 to TRBJ2-3; tentative D call: TRBD1 (6 bases). Trimming removed 6 bases at V and 2 bases at J, with 16 bases between. The CDR3 length is 15 residues. In germline, CDR1 is SGHRS, CDR2 YFSETQ.

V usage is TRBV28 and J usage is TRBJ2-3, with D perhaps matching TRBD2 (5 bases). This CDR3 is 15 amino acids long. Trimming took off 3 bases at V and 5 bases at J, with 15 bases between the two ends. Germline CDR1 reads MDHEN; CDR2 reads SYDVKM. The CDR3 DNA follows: TGTGCCAGCAGTTTTAGTAGCATAGGAGGAGATACGCAGTATTTT. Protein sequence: CASSFSSIGGDTQYF.

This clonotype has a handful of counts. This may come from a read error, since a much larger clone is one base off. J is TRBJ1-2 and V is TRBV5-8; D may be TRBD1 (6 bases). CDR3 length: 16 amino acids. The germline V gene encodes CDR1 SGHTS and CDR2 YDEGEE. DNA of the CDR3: TGTGCCAGCAGCCCACGGACGTCGGGGGCCAAGTATGGCTACATCTTC. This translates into CASSPRTSGAKYGYIF.

As DNA, the CDR3 is TGTGCCACCAGCGGGGAGACAGCCGCAGAGCAAGATCAGCCCCAGCATTTT. Amino acids: CATSGETAAEQDQPQHF. The chain carries TRBV15 and TRBJ1-5, with D perhaps TRBD1 (5 bases). Germline values: CDR1 LNHNV, CDR2 YYDKDF (reference sequence). CDR3 length: 17 residues. Trimming cost V 5 bases and J 5 bases, with 22 bases left between them.

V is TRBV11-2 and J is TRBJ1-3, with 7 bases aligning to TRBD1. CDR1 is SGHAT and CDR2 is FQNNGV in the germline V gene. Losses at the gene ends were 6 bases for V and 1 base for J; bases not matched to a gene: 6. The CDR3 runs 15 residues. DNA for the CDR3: TGTGCCAGCAGGCCAGACAGGGCATCTGGAAACACCATATATTTT. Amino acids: CASRPDRASGNTIYF.

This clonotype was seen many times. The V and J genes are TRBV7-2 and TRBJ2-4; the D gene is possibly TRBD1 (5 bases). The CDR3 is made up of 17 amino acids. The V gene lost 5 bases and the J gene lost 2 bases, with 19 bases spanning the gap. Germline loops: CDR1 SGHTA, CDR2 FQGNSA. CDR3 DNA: TGTGCCAGCAGCCGCCCGGTGGCAGGGAAGACCAAAAACATTCAGTACTTC. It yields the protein CASSRPVAGKTKNIQYF. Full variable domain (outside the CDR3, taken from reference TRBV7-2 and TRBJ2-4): GAGVSQSPSNKVTEKGKDVELRCDPISGHTALYWYRQSLGQGLEFLIYFQGNSAPDKSGLPSDRFSAERTGGSVSTLTIQRTQQEDSAVYLCASSRPVAGKTKNIQYFGAGTRLSVL.

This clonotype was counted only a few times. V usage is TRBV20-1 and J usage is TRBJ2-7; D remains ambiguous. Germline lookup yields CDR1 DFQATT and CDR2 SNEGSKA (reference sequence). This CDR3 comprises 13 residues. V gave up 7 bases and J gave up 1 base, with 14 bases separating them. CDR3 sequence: CSVERTGSYEQYF. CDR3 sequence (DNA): TGCAGTGTTGAGAGGACGGGTTCCTACGAGCAGTACTTC.

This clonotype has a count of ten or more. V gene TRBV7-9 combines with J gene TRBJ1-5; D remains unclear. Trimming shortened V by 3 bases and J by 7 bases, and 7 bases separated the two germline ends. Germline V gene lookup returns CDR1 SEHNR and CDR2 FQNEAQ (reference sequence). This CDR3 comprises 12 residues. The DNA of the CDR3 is TGTGCCAGCAGCTTGGAGGGCCAGCCCCAGCATTTT. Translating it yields CASSLEGQPQHF.

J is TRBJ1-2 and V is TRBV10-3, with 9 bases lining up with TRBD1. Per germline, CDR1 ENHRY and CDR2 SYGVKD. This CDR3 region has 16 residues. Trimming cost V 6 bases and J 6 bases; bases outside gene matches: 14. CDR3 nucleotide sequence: TGTGCCATCAGGACGGTGACAGGGGGGGCTATGGATGGCTACACCTTC. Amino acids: CAIRTVTGGAMDGYTF.

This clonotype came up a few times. Here the CDR3 DNA reads TGTGCCAGCGGGGGCTCCCAAACTAATGAGCAGTTCTTC. Amino acids: CASGGSQTNEQFF. The chain couples TRBV12-3 or TRBV12-4 to TRBJ2-1, with D perhaps TRBD1 (6 bases). V gave up 8 bases and J gave up 7 bases, with 15 bases separating them. This CDR3 contains 13 residues.